Included here is one TCR beta chain sequence, with context. The data were taken from a study of control samples from healthy donors and cancer patients. Repertoires were generated with immunoSEQ multiplex PCR, while TCRdb's copy carries only in-frame clones and drops some. Seen here are roughly 180,000 clones, 93% observed once, and the top ten hold approximately 4%. The CDR3 has 15 amino acids. Trimming at V came to 3 bases and at J to 8 bases, leaving 9 bases not matched to a gene. Germline lookup yields CDR1 SNHLY and CDR2 FYNNEI. The material sequenced was blood. This chain links TRBV2 with TRBJ2-3, with 9 positions matching TRBD2. The TCR originated in a woman aged 60 to 75 in good health. The CDR3 DNA is TGTGCCAGCAGTGATCTCGGCGGGGGGGCAGGTACGCAGTATTTT. This gives the protein CASSDLGGGAGTQYF.